One sample yielded the 3 T cell receptor beta chains listed below, sequenced in a study of cytomegalovirus exposure and HLA in healthy donors. Primers included in the PCR were 60 Vbeta and 13 Jbeta primers. Profiling relied on immunoSEQ multiplex PCR, and the TCRdb table lists in-frame clones only, not all of them. Found here are about 160,000 clones, approximately 80% of them singletons; the top ten hold approximately 1.2%. The sequencing input was PBMCs. These receptors were obtained from a boy aged 2 to 10 in good health and CMV-seronegative.

This chain links TRBV27 with TRBJ2-5; D gene ambiguous. Germline V gene sequence: CDR1 MNHEY, CDR2 SMNVEV (reference sequence). This CDR3 has 13 amino acids. With 8 bases removed from V and 8 bases from J, the gap between germline ends came to 18 bases. CDR3 sequence (DNA): TGTGCCAGCCATTATCCACTCCGCGGTACCCAGTACTTC. Translation: CASHYPLRGTQYF.

This clone was counted a single time. The rearrangement joins TRBV19 to TRBJ1-6; a possible D gene is TRBD1 (5 bases). From germline, CDR1 is LNHDA and CDR2 SQIVND (reference sequence). The V end was cut by 0 bases, the J end by 7 bases, with 10 bases between. This CDR3 is 15 amino acids long. As DNA, the CDR3 is TGTGCCAGTAGTATAGAGGCGGGGGTGAATTCACCCCTCCACTTT. Translation gives CASSIEAGVNSPLHF.

The chain couples TRBV7-9 to TRBJ1-1, with TRBD1 as a possible D gene (5 bases). The CDR3 extends over 14 amino acids. Per the germline V gene, CDR1 is SEHNR and CDR2 is FQNEAQ (reference sequence). The V end lost 5 bases, the J end lost 10 bases, and 20 bases lay between the germline ends. This CDR3 reads CASSLRTYQSGAFF. CDR3 nucleotide sequence: TGTGCCAGCAGCCTTAGGACATACCAAAGTGGAGCTTTCTTT.